The next 30 T cell receptor beta chains were all read from a single sample in a study of cytomegalovirus exposure and HLA in healthy donors. PCR used 60 Vbeta primers and 13 Jbeta primers. Data came from immunoSEQ multiplex PCR; TCRdb stores just in-frame clones and leaves some out. The repertoire holds 50,000 to 60,000 clones, 60% to 80% seen once, with around 2.9% in the top ten. The source material was PBMCs. The source of these receptors is a woman between 40 and 50 years old in good health and CMV-seropositive.

This chain uses TRBV7-8 with TRBJ2-7; the D gene is possibly TRBD1 (7 bases). Trimming removed 7 bases at V and 4 bases at J, with 23 bases between. This CDR3 has 16 residues. The germline V gene encodes CDR1 SGHVS and CDR2 FQNEAQ. The CDR3 is CASKGWGAGGDYEQYF. The CDR3 nucleotides read TGTGCCAGCAAAGGCTGGGGGGCAGGGGGAGATTACGAGCAGTACTTC.

The rearrangement joins TRBV5-1 to TRBJ1-6, with no clear D. The CDR3 is 15 residues long. The V gene lost 0 bases and the J gene lost 7 bases, with 11 bases spanning the gap. Germline V gene sequence: CDR1 SGHRS, CDR2 YFSETQ. The CDR3 DNA reads as TGCGCCAGCAGCTTGGCGACGGGTTGGAATTCACCCCTCCACTTT. This translates into CASSLATGWNSPLHF.

CDR3 protein: CASSLLWGDGYTF. For the CDR3, the DNA is TGTGCCAGCAGCTTACTATGGGGGGACGGCTACACCTTC. This chain joins TRBV7-2 and TRBJ1-2, with D maybe TRBD1 (5 bases). This CDR3 has 13 residues. Germline V gene lookup returns CDR1 SGHTA and CDR2 FQGNSA. The germline V and J ends were trimmed by 2 bases and 8 bases, with 12 bases remaining between them. The full variable domain, rest sourced from reference TRBV7-2 and TRBJ1-2, is GAGVSQSPSNKVTEKGKDVELRCDPISGHTALYWYRQSLGQGLEFLIYFQGNSAPDKSGLPSDRFSAERTGGSVSTLTIQRTQQEDSAVYLCASSLLWGDGYTFGSGTRLTVV.

V and J are TRBV29-1 and TRBJ2-5; 11 nucleotides line up with TRBD1. Germline CDR1 reads SQVTM; CDR2 reads ANQGSEA. The length of the CDR3 is 13 residues. The ends lost 7 bases at V and 4 bases at J; junction bases unmatched: 5. The CDR3 DNA reads as TGCAGCGAATCAGGGACAGGGGGAGAGACCCAGTACTTC. Amino acid sequence: CSESGTGGETQYF.

J is TRBJ2-5 and V is TRBV9; 9 bases line up with TRBD1. CDR3 length: 15 residues. V was clipped by 3 bases and J by 2 bases; unmatched bases: 5. In germline, CDR1 is SGDLS, CDR2 YYNGEE. The DNA for the CDR3 is TGTGCCAGCAGCGCTACGACAGGGGGGCAAGAGACCCAGTACTTC. Translated: CASSATTGGQETQYF. The variable domain in full, completed from reference TRBV9 and TRBJ2-5, reads DSGVTQTPKHLITATGQRVTLRCSPRSGDLSVYWYQQSLDQGLQFLIQYYNGEERAKGNILERFSAQQFPDLHSELNLSSLELGDSALYFCASSATTGGQETQYFGPGTRLLVL.

This chain uses TRBV6-6 with TRBJ1-4; the D gene is possibly TRBD1 (6 bases). The CDR3 runs to 13 residues. The V and J ends lost 6 bases and 8 bases respectively, with 13 bases between them. Germline CDR1 is MNHNY and CDR2 is SVGAGI (reference sequence). CDR3 residues: CASSNRVEEKLFF. The CDR3 DNA reads as TGTGCCAGCAGCAACAGGGTCGAGGAAAAACTGTTTTTT.

This clone has more than one count but fewer than ten. The chain combines TRBV18 with TRBJ1-5; a weak D match, TRBD1 (6 bases). Germline-derived CDR1 and CDR2 are KGHSH and LQKENI. CDR3 length equals 13 residues. Between the trimmed V and J ends, which lost 5 bases and 4 bases, there was a span of 9 bases. CDR3 DNA sequence: TGTGCCAGCTCATCAGGACAGAATCAGCCCCAGCATTTT. Protein sequence: CASSSGQNQPQHF.

CDR3 protein: CASSSSGGGTQYF. The CDR3 coding sequence is TGTGCCAGCAGCTCTAGCGGGGGAGGGACCCAGTACTTC. The chain carries TRBV7-2 and TRBJ2-5; 10 positions match TRBD2. The ends lost 4 bases at V and 7 bases at J; junction bases unmatched: 3. This CDR3 is built from 13 residues. Germline V gene lookup returns CDR1 SGHTA and CDR2 FQGNSA.

The chain recombines TRBV4-1 with TRBJ1-4; D may be TRBD1 (6 bases). V was clipped by 2 bases and J by 7 bases, with 17 bases between them. CDR1 is MGHRA and CDR2 is YSYEKL in the germline V gene. The length of the CDR3 is 16 residues. The CDR3 DNA reads TGCGCCAGCAGCCAATTCGCAACAGGGATCGGTGAAAAACTGTTTTTT. Amino acid sequence: CASSQFATGIGEKLFF.

The J gene is TRBJ2-5, the V gene TRBV4-2; 8 bases are shared with TRBD2. This CDR3 comprises 16 residues. The junction had 9 bases not matched to a gene; V was cut back by 4 bases and J by 2 bases. CDR1 is LGHNA, CDR2 YNFKEQ, per germline. CDR3 DNA sequence: TGTGCCAGCAGCCTTTTGTTAGCGGGGAGGCAAGAGACCCAGTACTTC. It yields the protein CASSLLLAGRQETQYF.

This clone was counted once. The chain carries TRBV18 and TRBJ1-2; D perhaps matches TRBD1 (5 bases). The CDR3 is 16 residues long. CDR1 is KGHSH, CDR2 LQKENI, per germline. Trimming pared 2 bases from V and 3 bases from J, leaving 16 bases between. The CDR3 bases are TGTGCCAGCTCACCATCAGGGTCAAGGGGTTACTATGGCTACACCTTC. This codes for CASSPSGSRGYYGYTF.

The chain carries TRBV9 and TRBJ2-5; 8 nucleotides match TRBD2. Germline assignment: CDR1 SGDLS and CDR2 YYNGEE. With V trimmed by 0 bases and J by 2 bases, 6 bases remained unmatched. This CDR3 has 16 amino acids. The DNA for the CDR3 is TGTGCCAGCAGCGTAGGTAACGGGGGGGAGCAAGAGACCCAGTACTTC. Translating gives CASSVGNGGEQETQYF. The complete variable domain, with remaining parts taken from reference TRBV9 and TRBJ2-5, reads DSGVTQTPKHLITATGQRVTLRCSPRSGDLSVYWYQQSLDQGLQFLIQYYNGEERAKGNILERFSAQQFPDLHSELNLSSLELGDSALYFCASSVGNGGEQETQYFGPGTRLLVL.

This chain connects TRBV6-5 to TRBJ1-3; 8 nucleotides match TRBD1. V shed 8 bases, J shed 6 bases, and the junction held 6 bases outside the gene matches. The germline gives CDR1 MNHEY, CDR2 SVGAGI. CDR3 length: 13 amino acids. The CDR3 reads CASAPGGPNTIYF. CDR3 sequence (DNA): TGTGCCAGCGCTCCAGGGGGCCCAAACACCATATATTTT.

This chain links TRBV4-2 with TRBJ1-4; 9 bases line up with TRBD1. Germline CDR1 and CDR2: LGHNA and YNFKEQ. The CDR3 is 15 residues long. V dropped 1 base and J dropped 8; count of bases not matched to a gene: 5. The DNA of the CDR3 is TGTGCCAGCAGCCAAGGGACAGGGGCGGAGGAAAAACTGTTTTTT. It translates to CASSQGTGAEEKLFF.

The genes are TRBV7-2 and TRBJ1-1, with TRBD1 identical over 7 bases. The CDR3 spans 12 residues. With V trimmed by 5 bases and J by 9 bases, 6 bases remained unmatched. CDR1 and CDR2 from the germline V gene are SGHTA and FQGNSA. Written as DNA, the CDR3 is TGTGCCAGCAGCCGAACGGGACAGCAAGCTTTCTTT. Protein: CASSRTGQQAFF. The entire variable domain, with the rest obtained from reference TRBV7-2 and TRBJ1-1, is as follows: GAGVSQSPSNKVTEKGKDVELRCDPISGHTALYWYRQSLGQGLEFLIYFQGNSAPDKSGLPSDRFSAERTGGSVSTLTIQRTQQEDSAVYLCASSRTGQQAFFGQGTRLTVV.

This chain uses TRBV5-4 with TRBJ2-3; TRBD1 matches 9 bases. Trimming at V came to 7 bases and at J to 5 bases, leaving 2 bases not matched to a gene. This CDR3 comprises 12 residues. Looked up from germline, CDR1 is SGHNT and CDR2 is YYREEE (reference sequence). CDR3 sequence reads: CASRTGVDTQYF. CDR3 nucleotide sequence: TGTGCCAGCCGGACAGGGGTAGATACGCAGTATTTT.

The V gene is TRBV4-3, the J gene TRBJ2-2, with 10 bases lining up with TRBD1. Germline V lookup: CDR1 LGHNA, CDR2 YSLEER. V trimming: 4 bases; J trimming: 1 base; junction bases outside the gene matches: 3. This CDR3 region has 16 residues. CDR3 DNA: TGCGCCAGCAGCCCGAGGACAGGGGGGAACACCGGGGAGCTGTTTTTT. This codes for CASSPRTGGNTGELFF.

The chain joins TRBV20-1 to TRBJ2-3; 7 bases are a match to TRBD1. Looked up from germline, CDR1 is DFQATT and CDR2 is SNEGSKA (reference sequence). J gave up 4 bases and V 6 bases, and 1 base lay outside the gene matches. This CDR3 is 11 amino acids long. The CDR3 coding sequence is TGCAGTGCAGGGGGCGCAGATACGCAGTATTTT. It specifies CSAGGADTQYF.

The chain employs TRBV7-9 and TRBJ1-2; TRBD1 might be the D (6 bases). Germline assignment: CDR1 SEHNR and CDR2 FQNEAQ (reference sequence). This CDR3 comprises 14 residues. V was cut by 2 bases and J by 4 bases, with 11 bases left in between. CDR3 coding DNA: TGTGCCAGCAGCTTACAGGGGCTACCCTATGGCTACACCTTC. The encoded protein is CASSLQGLPYGYTF.

This clone occurred a few times. The V call is TRBV5-1, the J call TRBJ2-1; D remains ambiguous. This CDR3 contains 16 residues. Germline lookup yields CDR1 SGHRS and CDR2 YFSETQ. V lost 3 bases, J lost 4 bases, and 17 bases lay in between. DNA of the CDR3: TGCGCCAGCAGCTCGACCTTACAGAGCACTTACAATGAGCAGTTCTTC. Protein: CASSSTLQSTYNEQFF.

For this clone: Relative to the germline gene, one junction end is altered; a read error may explain this. The CDR3 bases are TGTGCCACCAGGCAAACAGGGACCTATAATCCACCCCTCCACTTT. Protein product: CATRQTGTYNPPLHF. This chain uses TRBV15 with TRBJ1-6, with a weak D call TRBD1 (6 bases). Germline V gene data show CDR1 as LNHNV and CDR2 as YYDKDF (reference sequence). This CDR3 region has 15 residues.

J is TRBJ2-7 and V is TRBV5-4; 7 nucleotides match TRBD2. The V gene end was trimmed by 2 bases and the J gene end by 2 bases; junction bases not matched to a gene: 10. Germline assignment: CDR1 SGHNT and CDR2 YYREEE (reference sequence). The CDR3 loop spans 16 amino acids. This CDR3 reads CASSLQPERGTYEQYF. The DNA of the CDR3 is TGTGCCAGCAGCTTACAGCCCGAGCGGGGCACCTACGAGCAGTACTTC.

This chain joins TRBV6-6 and TRBJ1-4, with D unresolved. The CDR3 runs to 14 residues. Germline lookup yields CDR1 MNHNY and CDR2 SVGAGI (reference sequence). The germline V and J ends were trimmed by 6 bases and 7 bases, with 15 bases remaining between them. The CDR3 loop is CASRRTEDGEKLFF. CDR3 DNA sequence: TGTGCCAGCAGGAGGACTGAGGACGGTGAAAAACTGTTTTTT.

This clone occurred once. The rearrangement links TRBV30 to TRBJ2-7; the match to TRBD1 covers 7 bases. This CDR3 spans 11 amino acids. Looked up from germline, CDR1 is GTSNPN and CDR2 is SVGIG (reference sequence). Unmatched junction bases numbered 7, after V lost 5 bases and J lost 9 bases. This CDR3 reads CAWDHRGGQYF. DNA of the CDR3: TGTGCCTGGGATCACAGGGGCGGGCAGTACTTC.

J is TRBJ2-2 and V is TRBV10-3; D possibly corresponds to TRBD2 (5 bases). V lost 2 bases and J 5 bases, leaving 12 bases between the germline ends. Germline-derived CDR1 and CDR2 are ENHRY and SYGVKD. CDR3 length equals 15 residues. CDR3 coding DNA: TGTGCCATCAGTGAGGAGGGCCCGCGAACCGGGGAGCTGTTTTTT. The encoded protein is CAISEEGPRTGELFF.

The V call is TRBV9, the J call TRBJ1-2; unclear D gene. CDR3 length: 15 residues. The V gene lost 4 bases and the J gene lost 2 bases, with 15 bases spanning the gap. Germline values: CDR1 SGDLS, CDR2 YYNGEE. DNA for the CDR3: TGTGCCAGCAGCCTCGTCTCGTTCGGGAACTATGGCTACACCTTC. This codes for CASSLVSFGNYGYTF.

The DNA for the CDR3 is TGTGCCAGCGGAGCGGACAGGGGGGCAGGTGAGCAGTTCTTC. Amino acids: CASGADRGAGEQFF. This rearrangement joins TRBV2 to TRBJ2-1, with TRBD1 matching 10 bases. V was clipped by 8 bases and J by 9 bases; unmatched bases: 10. Germline V gene lookup returns CDR1 SNHLY and CDR2 FYNNEI. This CDR3 has 14 residues. The full variable domain, rest sourced from reference TRBV2 and TRBJ2-1, is EPEVTQTPSHQVTQMGQEVILRCVPISNHLYFYWYRQILGQKVEFLVSFYNNEISEKSEIFDDQFSVERPDGSNFTLKIRSTKLEDSAMYFCASGADRGAGEQFFGPGTRLTVL.

The chain recombines TRBV6-5 with TRBJ1-1, with D perhaps TRBD1 (5 bases). The CDR3 totals 13 residues. The germline V gene encodes CDR1 MNHEY and CDR2 SVGAGI. V was shortened by 6 bases and J by 1 base, with 9 bases between the two germline ends. This chain's CDR3 is CASSRDSNTEAFF. As DNA, the CDR3 is TGTGCCAGCAGCCGGGACTCGAACACTGAAGCTTTCTTT.

The chain has TRBV7-2 and TRBJ2-7; 8 nucleotides match TRBD2. The CDR3 is 14 amino acids. Germline loops: CDR1 SGHTA, CDR2 FQGNSA. V was pared by 3 bases and J by 6 bases, with 7 bases of the junction left unmatched. The CDR3, as DNA: TGTGCCAGCAGCTTGGCAGCGGGGGCGGGCGAGCAGTACTTC. Residues: CASSLAAGAGEQYF.

The CDR3, as DNA: TGTGCCAGCAGCTTAGACCAGGGTACAGATACGCAGTATTTT. Translating it yields CASSLDQGTDTQYF. The chain employs TRBV7-7 and TRBJ2-3; possibly TRBD1 for D (5 bases). The CDR3 is 14 amino acids. Trimming left V 1 base short and J 3 bases short, with 8 bases between. Looked up from germline, CDR1 is SSHAT and CDR2 is FNYEAQ (reference sequence).